The entry that follows covers one TCR beta chain sequence. The antigen is undetermined. PCR amplification relied on 60 Vbeta primers (plus 13 Jbeta primers). Data came from immunoSEQ multiplex PCR; TCRdb stores just in-frame clones and leaves some out. The table for this sample gives around 65,000 clones. This specimen belongs to a study of cytomegalovirus exposure and HLA in healthy donors. Study conclusions and caveats: Specific recognition of CMV antigens was confirmed in vitro for three chains (all CMV-associated).

The CDR3 is made up of 13 amino acids. The V end was cut by 6 bases, the J end by 4 bases, with 7 bases between. The germline CDR1 and CDR2 sequences are MNHEY and SVGAGI. The chain recombines TRBV6-5 with TRBJ2-6; D not resolved. The sequenced sample was PBMCs. This clonotype was obtained from a boy younger than 18 in good health and CMV-seronegative. The DNA for the CDR3 is TGTGCCAGCAGCATGGAGGGGGCCAACGTCCTGACTTTC. This sequence encodes CASSMEGANVLTF.